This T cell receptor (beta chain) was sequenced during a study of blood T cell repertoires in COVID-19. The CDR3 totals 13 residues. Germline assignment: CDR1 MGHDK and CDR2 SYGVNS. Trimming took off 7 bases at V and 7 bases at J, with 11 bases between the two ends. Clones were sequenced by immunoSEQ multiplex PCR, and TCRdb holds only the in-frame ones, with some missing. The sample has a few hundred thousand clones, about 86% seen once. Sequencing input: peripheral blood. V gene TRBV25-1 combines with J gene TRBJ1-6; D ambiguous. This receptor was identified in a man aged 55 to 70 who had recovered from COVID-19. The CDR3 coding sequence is TGTGCCAGCACGGCAGGCAGGAATTCACCCCTCCACTTT. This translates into CASTAGRNSPLHF.